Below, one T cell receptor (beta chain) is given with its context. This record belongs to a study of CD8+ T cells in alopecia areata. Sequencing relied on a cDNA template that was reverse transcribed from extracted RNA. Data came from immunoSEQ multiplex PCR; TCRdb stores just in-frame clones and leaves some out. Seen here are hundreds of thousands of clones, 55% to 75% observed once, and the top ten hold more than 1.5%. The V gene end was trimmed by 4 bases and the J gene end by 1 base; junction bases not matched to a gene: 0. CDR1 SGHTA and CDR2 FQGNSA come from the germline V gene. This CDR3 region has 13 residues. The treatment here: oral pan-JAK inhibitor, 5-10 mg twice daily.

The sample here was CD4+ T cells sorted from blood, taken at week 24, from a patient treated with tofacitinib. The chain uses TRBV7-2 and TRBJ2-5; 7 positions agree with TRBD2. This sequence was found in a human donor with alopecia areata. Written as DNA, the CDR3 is TGTGCCAGCAGCTGGGGGGGCCAAGAGACCCAGTACTTC. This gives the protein CASSWGGQETQYF.